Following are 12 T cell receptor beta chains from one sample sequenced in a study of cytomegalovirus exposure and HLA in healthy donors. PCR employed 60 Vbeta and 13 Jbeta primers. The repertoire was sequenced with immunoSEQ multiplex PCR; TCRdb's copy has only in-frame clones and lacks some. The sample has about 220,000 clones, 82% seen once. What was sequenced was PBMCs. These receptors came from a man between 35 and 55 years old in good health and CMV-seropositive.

The CDR3 loop reads CASSMTGGPVEAFF. The CDR3 coding sequence is TGTGCCAGCAGTATGACAGGGGGCCCCGTTGAAGCTTTCTTT. This sequence joins TRBV27 and TRBJ1-1; TRBD1 matches 10 bases. This CDR3 region has 14 residues. The ends lost 5 bases at V and 7 bases at J; junction bases unmatched: 7. Germline CDR1 is MNHEY and CDR2 is SMNVEV (reference sequence).

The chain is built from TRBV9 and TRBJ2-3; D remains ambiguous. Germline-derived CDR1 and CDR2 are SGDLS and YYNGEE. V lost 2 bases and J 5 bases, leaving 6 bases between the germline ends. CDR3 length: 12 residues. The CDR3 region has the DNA TGTGCCAGCAGCGTCTCCTTAGATACGCAGTATTTT. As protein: CASSVSLDTQYF.

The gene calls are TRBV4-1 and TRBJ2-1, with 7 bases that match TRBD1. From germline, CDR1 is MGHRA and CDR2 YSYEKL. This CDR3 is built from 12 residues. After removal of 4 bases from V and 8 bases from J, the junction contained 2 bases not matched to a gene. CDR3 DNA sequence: TGCGCCAGCAGCCGACAGGGTTATGAGCAGTTCTTC. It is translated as CASSRQGYEQFF.

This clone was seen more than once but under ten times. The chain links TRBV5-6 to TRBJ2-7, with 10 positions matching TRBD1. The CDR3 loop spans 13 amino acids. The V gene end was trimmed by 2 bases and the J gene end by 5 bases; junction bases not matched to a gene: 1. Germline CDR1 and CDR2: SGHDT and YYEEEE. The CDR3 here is CASSLGTGDEQYV. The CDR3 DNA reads TGTGCCAGCAGCTTAGGGACAGGGGACGAGCAGTACGTC.

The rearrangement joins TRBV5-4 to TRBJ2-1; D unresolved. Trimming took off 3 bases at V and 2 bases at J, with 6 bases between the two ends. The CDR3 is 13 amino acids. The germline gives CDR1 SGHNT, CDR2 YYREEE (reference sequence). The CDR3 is CASSSSPYNEQFF. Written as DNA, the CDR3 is TGTGCCAGCAGCTCCTCTCCCTACAATGAGCAGTTCTTC.

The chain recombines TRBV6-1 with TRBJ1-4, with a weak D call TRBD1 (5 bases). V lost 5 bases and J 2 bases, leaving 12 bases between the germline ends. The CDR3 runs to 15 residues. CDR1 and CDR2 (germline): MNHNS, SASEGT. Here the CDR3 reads CASSPMGGTNEKLFF. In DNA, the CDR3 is TGTGCCAGCAGTCCCATGGGGGGGACTAATGAAAAACTGTTTTTT.

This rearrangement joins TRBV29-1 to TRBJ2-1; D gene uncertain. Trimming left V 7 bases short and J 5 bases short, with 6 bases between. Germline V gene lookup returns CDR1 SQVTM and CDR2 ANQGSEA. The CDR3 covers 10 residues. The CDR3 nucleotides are TGCAGCGCTGCAGACAATGAGCAGTTCTTC. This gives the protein CSAADNEQFF.

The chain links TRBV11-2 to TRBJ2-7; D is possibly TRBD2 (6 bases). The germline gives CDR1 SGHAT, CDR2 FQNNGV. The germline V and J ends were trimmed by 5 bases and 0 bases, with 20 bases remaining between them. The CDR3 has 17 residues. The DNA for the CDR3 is TGTGCCAGCAGCCCCGTTCTAGGGACTTCTAGCTCCTACGAGCAGTACGTC. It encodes CASSPVLGTSSSYEQYV.

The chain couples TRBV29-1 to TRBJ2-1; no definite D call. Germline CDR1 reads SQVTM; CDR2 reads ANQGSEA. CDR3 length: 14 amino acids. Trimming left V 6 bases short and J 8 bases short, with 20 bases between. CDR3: CSVARPSAWYEQFF. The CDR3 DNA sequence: TGCAGCGTGGCGAGGCCGTCGGCTTGGTATGAGCAGTTCTTC.

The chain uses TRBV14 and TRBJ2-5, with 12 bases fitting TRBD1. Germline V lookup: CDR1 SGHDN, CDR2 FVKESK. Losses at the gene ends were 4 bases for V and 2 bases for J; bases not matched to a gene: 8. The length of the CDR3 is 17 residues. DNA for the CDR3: TGTGCCAGCAGCCCGACCAGGGACAGGGGGCGGCAAGAGACCCAGTACTTC. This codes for CASSPTRDRGRQETQYF.

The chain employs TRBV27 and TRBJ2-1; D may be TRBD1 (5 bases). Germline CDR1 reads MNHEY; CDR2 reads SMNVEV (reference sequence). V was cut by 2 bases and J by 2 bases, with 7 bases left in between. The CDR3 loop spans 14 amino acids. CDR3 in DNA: TGTGCCAGCAGTTTAAGGACACCCTACAATGAGCAGTTCTTC. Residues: CASSLRTPYNEQFF.

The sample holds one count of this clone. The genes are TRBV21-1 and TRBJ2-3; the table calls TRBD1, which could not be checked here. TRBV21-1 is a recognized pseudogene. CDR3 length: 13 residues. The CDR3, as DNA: TGTGCCAGAACAGGGGCGAGCACAGATACGCAGTATTTT. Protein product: CARTGASTDTQYF.